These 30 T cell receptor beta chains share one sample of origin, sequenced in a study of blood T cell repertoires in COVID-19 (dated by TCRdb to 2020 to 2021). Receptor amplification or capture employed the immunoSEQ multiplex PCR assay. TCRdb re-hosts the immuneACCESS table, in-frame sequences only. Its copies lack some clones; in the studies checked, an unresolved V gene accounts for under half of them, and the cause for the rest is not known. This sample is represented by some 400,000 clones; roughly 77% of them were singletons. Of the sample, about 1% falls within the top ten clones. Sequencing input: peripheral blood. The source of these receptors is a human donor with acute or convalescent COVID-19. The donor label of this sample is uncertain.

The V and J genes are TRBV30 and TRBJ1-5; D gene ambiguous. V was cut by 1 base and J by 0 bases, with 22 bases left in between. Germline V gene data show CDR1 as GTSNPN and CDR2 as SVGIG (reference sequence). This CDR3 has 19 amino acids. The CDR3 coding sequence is TGTGCCTGGAGTGGAGACCTACACGGGAACCATCATAGCAATCAGCCCCAGCATTTT. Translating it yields CAWSGDLHGNHHSNQPQHF.

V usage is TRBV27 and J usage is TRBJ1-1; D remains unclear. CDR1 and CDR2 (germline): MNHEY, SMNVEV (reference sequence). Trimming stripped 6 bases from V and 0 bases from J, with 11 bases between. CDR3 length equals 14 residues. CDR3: CASSRSLLNTEAFF. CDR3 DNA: TGTGCCAGCAGCCGCAGTCTTTTGAACACTGAAGCTTTCTTT.

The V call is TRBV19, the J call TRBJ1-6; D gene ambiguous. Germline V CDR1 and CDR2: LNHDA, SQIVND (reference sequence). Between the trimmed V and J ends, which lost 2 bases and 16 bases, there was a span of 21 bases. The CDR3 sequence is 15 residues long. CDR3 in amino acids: CASSIFPGYSSGLHF. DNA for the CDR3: TGTGCCAGTAGTATATTCCCCGGGTATAGCTCGGGTCTCCACTTT.

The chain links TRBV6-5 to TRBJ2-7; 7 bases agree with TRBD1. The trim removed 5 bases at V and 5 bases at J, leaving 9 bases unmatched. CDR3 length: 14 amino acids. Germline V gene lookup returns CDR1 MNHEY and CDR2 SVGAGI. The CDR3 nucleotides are TGTGCCAGCAGTCGCACACAGGGGCGGCACGAGCAGTACTTC. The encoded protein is CASSRTQGRHEQYF.

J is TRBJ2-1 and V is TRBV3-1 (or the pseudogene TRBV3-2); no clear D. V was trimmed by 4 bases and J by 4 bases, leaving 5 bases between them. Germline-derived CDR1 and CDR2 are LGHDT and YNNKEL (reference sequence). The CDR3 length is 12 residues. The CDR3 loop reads CASSLLYNEQFF. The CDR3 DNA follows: TGTGCCAGCAGCCTGCTATACAATGAGCAGTTCTTC.

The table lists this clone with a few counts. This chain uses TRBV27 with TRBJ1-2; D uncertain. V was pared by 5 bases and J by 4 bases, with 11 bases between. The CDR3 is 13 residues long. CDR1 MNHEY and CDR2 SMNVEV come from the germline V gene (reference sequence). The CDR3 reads CASSLDVLYGYTF. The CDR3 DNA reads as TGTGCCAGCAGTCTCGATGTACTCTATGGCTACACCTTC.

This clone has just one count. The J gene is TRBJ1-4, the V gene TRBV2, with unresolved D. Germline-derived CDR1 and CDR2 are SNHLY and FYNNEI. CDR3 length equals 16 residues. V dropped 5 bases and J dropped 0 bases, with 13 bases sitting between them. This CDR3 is CASSKLRSATNEKLFF. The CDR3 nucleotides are TGTGCCAGCAGTAAACTAAGGAGTGCAACTAATGAAAAACTGTTTTTT.

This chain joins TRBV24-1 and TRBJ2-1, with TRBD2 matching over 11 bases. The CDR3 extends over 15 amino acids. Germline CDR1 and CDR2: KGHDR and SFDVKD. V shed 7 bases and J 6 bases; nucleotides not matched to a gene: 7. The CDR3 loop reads CATSTGTSGSNEQFF. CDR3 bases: TGTGCCACCAGCACCGGGACTAGCGGCAGCAATGAGCAGTTCTTC.

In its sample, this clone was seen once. In nucleotides, the CDR3 is TGTGCCAGCTCACCGGGGGGTGCAGATACGCAGTATTTT. Translating it yields CASSPGGADTQYF. The chain is built from TRBV18 and TRBJ2-3; possible D gene TRBD2, 6 bases. CDR1 is KGHSH, CDR2 LQKENI, per germline. V was clipped by 3 bases and J by 4 bases, with 8 bases between them. This CDR3 comprises 13 residues.

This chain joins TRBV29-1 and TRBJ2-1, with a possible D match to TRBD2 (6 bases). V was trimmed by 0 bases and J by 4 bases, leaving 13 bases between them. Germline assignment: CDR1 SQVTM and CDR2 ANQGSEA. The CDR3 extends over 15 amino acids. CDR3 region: CSVEDRREGYNEQFF. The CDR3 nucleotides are TGCAGCGTTGAAGATAGGAGGGAAGGGTACAATGAGCAGTTCTTC.

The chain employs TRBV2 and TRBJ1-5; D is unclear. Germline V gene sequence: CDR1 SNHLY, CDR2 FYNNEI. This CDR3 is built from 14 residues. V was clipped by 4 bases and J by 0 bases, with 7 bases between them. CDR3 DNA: TGTGCCAGCAGTGCTTCGCGTAGCAATCAGCCCCAGCATTTT. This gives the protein CASSASRSNQPQHF.

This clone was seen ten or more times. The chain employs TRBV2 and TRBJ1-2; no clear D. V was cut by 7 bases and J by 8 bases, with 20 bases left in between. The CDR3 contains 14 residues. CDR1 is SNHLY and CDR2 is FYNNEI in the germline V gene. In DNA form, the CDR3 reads TGTGCCAGCAACTCGTACGGGAAGGGCGGAGGCTACACCTTC. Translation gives CASNSYGKGGGYTF. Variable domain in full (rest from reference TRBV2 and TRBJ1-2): EPEVTQTPSHQVTQMGQEVILRCVPISNHLYFYWYRQILGQKVEFLVSFYNNEISEKSEIFDDQFSVERPDGSNFTLKIRSTKLEDSAMYFCASNSYGKGGGYTFGSGTRLTVV.

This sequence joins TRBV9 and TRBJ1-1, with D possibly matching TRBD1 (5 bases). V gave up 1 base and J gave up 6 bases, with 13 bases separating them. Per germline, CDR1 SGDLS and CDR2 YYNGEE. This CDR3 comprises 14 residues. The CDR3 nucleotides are TGTGCCAGCAGCGTAAGGACCCAAGGGGCTGAAGCTTTCTTT. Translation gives CASSVRTQGAEAFF.

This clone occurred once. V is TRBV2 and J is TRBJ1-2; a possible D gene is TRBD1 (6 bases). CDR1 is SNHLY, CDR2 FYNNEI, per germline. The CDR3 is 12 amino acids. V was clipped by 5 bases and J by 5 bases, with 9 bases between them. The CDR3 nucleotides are TGTGCCAGCAGTATTACAGGGTATGGCTACACCTTC. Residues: CASSITGYGYTF.

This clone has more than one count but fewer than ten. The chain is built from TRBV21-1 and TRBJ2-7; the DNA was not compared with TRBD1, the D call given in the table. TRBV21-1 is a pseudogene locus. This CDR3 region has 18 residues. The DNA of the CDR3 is TGTGCCAGCAGCAAAGTCGCCCTACAGGAGCGAAGCTCCTACGAGCAGTACTTC. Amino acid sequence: CASSKVALQERSSYEQYF.

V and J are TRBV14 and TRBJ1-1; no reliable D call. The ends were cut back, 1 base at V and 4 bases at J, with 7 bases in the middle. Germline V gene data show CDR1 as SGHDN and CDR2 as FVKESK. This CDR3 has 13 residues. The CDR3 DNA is TGTGCCAGCAGCCAAGGTTCTGTCACTGAAGCTTTCTTT. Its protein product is CASSQGSVTEAFF.

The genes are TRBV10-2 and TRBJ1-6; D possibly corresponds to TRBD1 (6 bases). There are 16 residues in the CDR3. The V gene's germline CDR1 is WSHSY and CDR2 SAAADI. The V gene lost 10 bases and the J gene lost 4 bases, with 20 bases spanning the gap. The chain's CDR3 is CATRGRGGGYNSPLHF. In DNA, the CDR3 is TGCGCCACGCGAGGGAGAGGGGGGGGGTATAATTCACCCCTCCACTTT.

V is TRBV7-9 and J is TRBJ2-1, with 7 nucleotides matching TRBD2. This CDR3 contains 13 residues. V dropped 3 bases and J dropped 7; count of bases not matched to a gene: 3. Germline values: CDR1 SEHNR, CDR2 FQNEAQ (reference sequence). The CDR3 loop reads CASSFGAGNEQFF. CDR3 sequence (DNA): TGTGCCAGCAGCTTCGGAGCGGGGAATGAGCAGTTCTTC.

As DNA, the CDR3 is TGTGCCAGCAGCAGGGACAGGGGGTTATATGGCTACACCTTC. This sequence encodes CASSRDRGLYGYTF. This sequence joins TRBV5-8 and TRBJ1-2; 11 bases match TRBD1. CDR1 and CDR2 (germline): SGHTS, YDEGEE. The CDR3 has 14 amino acids. The V gene end was trimmed by 4 bases and the J gene end by 5 bases; junction bases not matched to a gene: 4. The whole variable domain, remainder taken from reference TRBV5-8 and TRBJ1-2, is EAGVTQSPTHLIKTRGQQATLRCSPISGHTSVYWYQQALGLGLQFLLWYDEGEERNRGNFPPRFSGRQFPNYSSELNVNALELEDSALYLCASSRDRGLYGYTFGSGTRLTVV.

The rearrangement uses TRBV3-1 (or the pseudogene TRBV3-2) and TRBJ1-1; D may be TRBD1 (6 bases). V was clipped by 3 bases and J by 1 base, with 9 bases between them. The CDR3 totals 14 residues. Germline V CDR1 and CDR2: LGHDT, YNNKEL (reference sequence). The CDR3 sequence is CASSHSDRNTEAFF. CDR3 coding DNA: TGTGCCAGCAGCCACTCGGACAGGAACACTGAAGCTTTCTTT.

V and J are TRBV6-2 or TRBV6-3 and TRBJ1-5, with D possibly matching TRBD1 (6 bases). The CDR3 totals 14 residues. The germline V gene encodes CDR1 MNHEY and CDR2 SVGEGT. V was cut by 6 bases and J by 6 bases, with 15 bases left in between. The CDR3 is CASSPTTGTQPQHF. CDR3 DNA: TGTGCCAGCAGCCCGACCACAGGGACTCAGCCCCAGCATTTT.

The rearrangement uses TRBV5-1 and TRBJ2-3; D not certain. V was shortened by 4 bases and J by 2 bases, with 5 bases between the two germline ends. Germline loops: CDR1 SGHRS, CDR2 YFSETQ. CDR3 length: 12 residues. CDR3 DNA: TGCGCCAGCAGCGCACTCACAGATACGCAGTATTTT. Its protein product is CASSALTDTQYF.

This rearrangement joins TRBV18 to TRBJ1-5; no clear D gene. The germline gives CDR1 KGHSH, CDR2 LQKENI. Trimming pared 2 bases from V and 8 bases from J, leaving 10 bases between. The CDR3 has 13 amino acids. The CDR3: CASSPGGYEPQHF. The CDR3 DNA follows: TGTGCCAGCTCACCAGGAGGTTACGAGCCCCAGCATTTT. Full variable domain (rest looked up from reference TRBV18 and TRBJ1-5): NAGVMQNPRHLVRRRGQEARLRCSPMKGHSHVYWYRQLPEEGLKFMVYLQKENIIDESGMPKERFSAEFPKEGPSILRIQQVVRGDSAAYFCASSPGGYEPQHFGDGTRLSIL.

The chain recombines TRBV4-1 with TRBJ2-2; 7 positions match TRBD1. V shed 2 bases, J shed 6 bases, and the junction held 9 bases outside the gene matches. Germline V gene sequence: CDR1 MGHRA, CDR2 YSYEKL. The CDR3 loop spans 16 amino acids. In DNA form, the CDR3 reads TGCGCCAGCAGCCAACCCCGGACAGGTCGGGCCGGGGAGCTGTTTTTT. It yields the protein CASSQPRTGRAGELFF.

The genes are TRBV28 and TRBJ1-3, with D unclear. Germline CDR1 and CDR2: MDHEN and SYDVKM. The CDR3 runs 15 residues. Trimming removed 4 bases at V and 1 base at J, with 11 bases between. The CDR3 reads CASSSGRRSGNTIYF. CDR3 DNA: TGTGCCAGCAGTTCCGGGCGGAGGTCTGGAAACACCATATATTTT.

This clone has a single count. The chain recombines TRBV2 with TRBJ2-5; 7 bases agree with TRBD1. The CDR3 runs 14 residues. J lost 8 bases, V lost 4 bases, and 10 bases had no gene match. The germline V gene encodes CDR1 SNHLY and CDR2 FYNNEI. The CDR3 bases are TGTGCCAGCAGTGGTAACAGGGGAAGGCATACCCAGTACTTC. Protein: CASSGNRGRHTQYF.

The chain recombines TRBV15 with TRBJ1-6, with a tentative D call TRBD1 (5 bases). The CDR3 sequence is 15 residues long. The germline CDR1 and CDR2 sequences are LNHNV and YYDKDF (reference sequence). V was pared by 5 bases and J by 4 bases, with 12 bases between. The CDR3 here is CATSGVRGYNSPLHF. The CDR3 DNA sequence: TGTGCCACCAGCGGGGTAAGGGGATATAATTCACCCCTCCACTTT.

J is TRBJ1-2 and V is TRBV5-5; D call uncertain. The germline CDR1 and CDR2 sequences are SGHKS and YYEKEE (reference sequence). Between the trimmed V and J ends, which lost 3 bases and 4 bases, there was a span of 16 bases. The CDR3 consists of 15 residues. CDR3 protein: CASSSGLVRFYGYTF. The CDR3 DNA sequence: TGTGCCAGCAGCTCGGGGTTAGTGCGGTTCTATGGCTACACCTTC.

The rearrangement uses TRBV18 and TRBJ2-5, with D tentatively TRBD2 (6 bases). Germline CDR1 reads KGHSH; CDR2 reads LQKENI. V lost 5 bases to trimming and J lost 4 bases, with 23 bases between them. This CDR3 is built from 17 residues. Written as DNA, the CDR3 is TGTGCCAGCTCATCGGGCCAGGGAGGAGGTCTGGGAGAGACCCAGTACTTC. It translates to CASSSGQGGGLGETQYF.

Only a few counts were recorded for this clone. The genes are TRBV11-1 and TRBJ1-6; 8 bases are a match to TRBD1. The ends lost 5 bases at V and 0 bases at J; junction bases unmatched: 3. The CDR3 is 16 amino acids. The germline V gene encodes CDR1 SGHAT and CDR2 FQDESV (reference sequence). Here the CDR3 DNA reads TGTGCCAGCAGCCGAGGACAGGGCTCCTATAATTCACCCCTCCACTTT. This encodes CASSRGQGSYNSPLHF.